This is a list of T cell receptor beta chains from one sample in a study of T cell changes during pregnancy in multiple sclerosis. Generated by immunoSEQ multiplex PCR, the TCRdb table keeps only in-frame clones and is missing some. Of about 23,000 clones detected, about 89% appear once; the ten largest clones hold 5.5% to 8%. The source material was CD8+ T cells from peripheral blood mononuclear cells, sampled in the first trimester of pregnancy. These receptors came from a female donor with multiple sclerosis, enrolled in a pregnancy study. Both conserved end residues are part of each CDR3. D genes are given only for firm matches. Clone size is given for some rows only: seen once, a few or many times, or a class if the clone is expanded.

d_call: TRBD1; j_call: TRBJ2-5; v_call: TRBV5-1; clone_size: .; cdr3_nt: TGCGCCAGCAGTCATTGGAGGGACAGGGATGAGACCCAGTACTTC; cdr3_aa: CASSHWRDRDETQYF
d_call: TRBD1; j_call: TRBJ2-3; v_call: TRBV19; clone_size: few; cdr3_nt: TGTGCCAGTAGTATTGCACAGGGGGCCACAGATACGCAGTATTTT; cdr3_aa: CASSIAQGATDTQYF
d_call: TRBD2; j_call: TRBJ2-7; v_call: TRBV30; clone_size: .; cdr3_nt: TGTGCCTGGAGTGTCGCTAGCGGGAGATACGAGCAGTACTTC; cdr3_aa: CAWSVASGRYEQYF
d_call: .; j_call: TRBJ2-2; v_call: TRBV5-6; clone_size: .; cdr3_nt: TGTGCCAGCAGCTCAAGGACAGTCCACACCGGGGAGCTGTTTTTT; cdr3_aa: CASSSRTVHTGELFF
d_call: TRBD1; j_call: TRBJ1-6; v_call: TRBV5-6; clone_size: .; cdr3_nt: TGTGCCAGCAGCGACGGGACAGCAAATTCACCCCTCCACTTT; cdr3_aa: CASSDGTANSPLHF
d_call: TRBD2; j_call: TRBJ2-7; v_call: TRBV2; clone_size: .; cdr3_nt: TGTGCCAGCAGTGACCCGACTAGCGGGGCCTACGAGCAGTACTTC; cdr3_aa: CASSDPTSGAYEQYF
d_call: TRBD2; j_call: TRBJ2-5; v_call: TRBV5-4; clone_size: once; cdr3_nt: TGTGCCAGCAGCTCTGGGACTAGCGGGTCAATCCAAGAGACCCAGTACTTC; cdr3_aa: CASSSGTSGSIQETQYF
d_call: .; j_call: TRBJ1-1; v_call: TRBV2; clone_size: .; cdr3_nt: TGTGCCAGCTCAACGCCTCCGGGGTCACTGAACACTGAAGCTTTCTTT; cdr3_aa: CASSTPPGSLNTEAFF
d_call: .; j_call: TRBJ2-3; v_call: TRBV14; clone_size: .; cdr3_nt: TGTGCCAGCAGCCAAGGCTCTAGCTATGCAGATACGCAGTATTTT; cdr3_aa: CASSQGSSYADTQYF
d_call: TRBD1; j_call: TRBJ2-7; v_call: TRBV27; clone_size: .; cdr3_nt: TGTGCCAGCAGTAGGGGGCAGTTTAACTACGAGCAGTACTTC; cdr3_aa: CASSRGQFNYEQYF
d_call: .; j_call: TRBJ2-7; v_call: TRBV7-2; clone_size: .; cdr3_nt: TGTGCCAGCGACCCAACGATAGGGGCGAGGGAGCAGTACTTC; cdr3_aa: CASDPTIGAREQYF
d_call: .; j_call: TRBJ2-7; v_call: TRBV28; clone_size: .; cdr3_nt: TGTGCCAGCAGCTCTGTCTTAGCGACCTCCTACGAGCAGTACTTC; cdr3_aa: CASSSVLATSYEQYF
d_call: .; j_call: TRBJ2-5; v_call: TRBV27; clone_size: .; cdr3_nt: TGTGCCAGCAGCCACACGGGGCAAGAGACCCAGTACTTC; cdr3_aa: CASSHTGQETQYF
d_call: TRBD1; j_call: TRBJ2-7; v_call: TRBV2; clone_size: .; cdr3_nt: TGTGCCAGCAGAGGGACAGGGATCTACGAGCAGTACTTC; cdr3_aa: CASRGTGIYEQYF
d_call: TRBD2; j_call: TRBJ2-1; v_call: TRBV28; clone_size: .; cdr3_nt: TGTGCCAGCAGGTCGGAGCGGGAGGACGATCATGAGCAGTTCTTC; cdr3_aa: CASRSEREDDHEQFF
d_call: .; j_call: TRBJ2-7; v_call: TRBV4-3; clone_size: .; cdr3_nt: TGCGCCAGCAGCCAAGAAATGAGGCTTTACGAGCAGTACTTC; cdr3_aa: CASSQEMRLYEQYF
d_call: .; j_call: TRBJ2-2; v_call: TRBV12-5; clone_size: .; cdr3_nt: TGTGCTAGTGGTTTGGGCAGCACCGGGGAGCTGTTTTTT; cdr3_aa: CASGLGSTGELFF
d_call: .; j_call: TRBJ2-7; v_call: TRBV5-5; clone_size: once; cdr3_nt: TGTGCCAGCAGGGCCTCCTACGAGCAGTACTTC; cdr3_aa: CASRASYEQYF
d_call: .; j_call: TRBJ1-5; v_call: TRBV15; clone_size: few; cdr3_nt: TGTGCCACCAGCAGAGATCGAGGCAATCAGCCCCAGCATTTT; cdr3_aa: CATSRDRGNQPQHF
d_call: .; j_call: TRBJ2-7; v_call: TRBV11-2; clone_size: .; cdr3_nt: TGTGCCAGCAGCTTAGATACAGGGACCTACGAGCAGTACTTC; cdr3_aa: CASSLDTGTYEQYF
d_call: TRBD1; j_call: TRBJ1-2; v_call: TRBV20-1; clone_size: .; cdr3_nt: TGCAGTCTCGGGACAGCCTATGGCTACACCTTC; cdr3_aa: CSLGTAYGYTF
d_call: .; j_call: TRBJ1-1; v_call: TRBV14; clone_size: .; cdr3_nt: TGTGCCAGCAGCCAACAGAGCCAAGACTTTTTTATGAACACTGAAGCTTTCTTT; cdr3_aa: CASSQQSQDFFMNTEAFF
d_call: TRBD1; j_call: TRBJ1-2; v_call: TRBV7-9; clone_size: .; cdr3_nt: TGTGCCAGCAGTACAGGACAGGGCTGGGGCTACACCTTC; cdr3_aa: CASSTGQGWGYTF
d_call: TRBD2; j_call: TRBJ2-7; v_call: TRBV29-1; clone_size: .; cdr3_nt: TGCAGCGTTGAGCTAGCGGGAGGGCGCTACGAGCAGTACTTC; cdr3_aa: CSVELAGGRYEQYF
d_call: .; j_call: TRBJ2-5; v_call: TRBV19; clone_size: .; cdr3_nt: TGTGCCACCTCATTGGTGACAGCCCAAGAGACCCAGTACTTC; cdr3_aa: CATSLVTAQETQYF
d_call: TRBD1; j_call: TRBJ2-7; v_call: TRBV13; clone_size: .; cdr3_nt: TGTGCCAGCAGCCTCCGGGACAGAACCTACGAGCAGTACTTC; cdr3_aa: CASSLRDRTYEQYF
d_call: .; j_call: TRBJ2-7; v_call: TRBV4-1; clone_size: .; cdr3_nt: TGCGCCAGCAGCCAAGTGATCATGACAGAAATCAAAACCTACGAGCAGTACTTC; cdr3_aa: CASSQVIMTEIKTYEQYF
d_call: TRBD2; j_call: TRBJ2-7; v_call: TRBV4-3; clone_size: .; cdr3_nt: TGCGCCAGCAGCCAAGGTCTAGCGGCCAGCTCCTACGAGCAGTACTTC; cdr3_aa: CASSQGLAASSYEQYF
d_call: TRBD1; j_call: TRBJ1-5; v_call: TRBV19; clone_size: .; cdr3_nt: TGTGCCAGTAGTATACAGGGGGGAAATCAGCCCCAGCATTTT; cdr3_aa: CASSIQGGNQPQHF
d_call: TRBD2; j_call: TRBJ2-3; v_call: TRBV4-2; clone_size: few; cdr3_nt: TGTGCCAGCAGCCAACTAGCGGGAGCCCCAGATACGCAGTATTTT; cdr3_aa: CASSQLAGAPDTQYF
d_call: TRBD2; j_call: TRBJ2-1; v_call: TRBV2; clone_size: .; cdr3_nt: TGTGCCAGCAGGCCGACTAGCGGGAGACCCAGCAGTACCAATGAGCAGTTCTTC; cdr3_aa: CASRPTSGRPSSTNEQFF
d_call: .; j_call: TRBJ1-2; v_call: TRBV5-5; clone_size: .; cdr3_nt: TGTGCCAGCAGCCCCGGACAGAGGGCGAGGGGCTACACCTTC; cdr3_aa: CASSPGQRARGYTF
d_call: TRBD1; j_call: TRBJ2-2; v_call: TRBV6-4; clone_size: .; cdr3_nt: TGTGCCAGCAGTGGGACAGGGGGCAACACCGGGGAGCTGTTTTTT; cdr3_aa: CASSGTGGNTGELFF
d_call: TRBD1; j_call: TRBJ2-7; v_call: TRBV11-2; clone_size: .; cdr3_nt: TGTGCCAGCAGCTTAGATTGGGACAGGGTTTACGAGCAGTACTTC; cdr3_aa: CASSLDWDRVYEQYF
d_call: .; j_call: TRBJ2-2; v_call: TRBV2; clone_size: once; cdr3_nt: TGTGCCAGCAGTGCTGTGCTAGCGACGAACACCGGGGAGCTGTTTTTT; cdr3_aa: CASSAVLATNTGELFF
d_call: .; j_call: TRBJ2-7; v_call: TRBV7-9; clone_size: medium-sized; cdr3_nt: TGTGCCAGCAGCTTCGTTGGACAGAGGAACTACGAGCAGTACTTC; cdr3_aa: CASSFVGQRNYEQYF
d_call: TRBD1; j_call: TRBJ1-2; v_call: TRBV10-3; clone_size: .; cdr3_nt: TGTGCCATCAGTGTTATTAGGAAGGTCAGGGGGCGATTGGGTGGCTACACCTTC; cdr3_aa: CAISVIRKVRGRLGGYTF
d_call: TRBD1; j_call: TRBJ2-7; v_call: TRBV29-1; clone_size: .; cdr3_nt: TGCAGCGTTGAGGGGGACAGACCCTACGAGCAGTACTTC; cdr3_aa: CSVEGDRPYEQYF
d_call: .; j_call: TRBJ2-3; v_call: TRBV28; clone_size: medium-sized; cdr3_nt: TGTGCCAGCAGTGCCCGGGACTCGGGCACAGATACGCAGTATTTT; cdr3_aa: CASSARDSGTDTQYF
d_call: .; j_call: TRBJ2-1; v_call: TRBV4-3; clone_size: .; cdr3_nt: TGCGCCAGCAGCCATTCGCGGGGCGGGACCTACAATGAGCAGTTCTTC; cdr3_aa: CASSHSRGGTYNEQFF